Listed below are T cell receptor beta chains from one sample, sequenced in a study of PD-L1 blockade in urothelial cancer. The data were produced by immunoSEQ multiplex PCR, yet TCRdb's version contains in-frame clones alone and is incomplete. The sample has tens of thousands of clones, around four fifths seen once. Sequences were derived from PBMCs, sampled around atezolizumab (anti-PD-L1) treatment. The source is a man in his forties with urothelial cancer. Each CDR3 is given with its conserved first and last residue. Fields, in order: J gene, D gene, clone size, V gene, CDR3 protein. The D gene is left open where the match is weak. Clone sizes are given selectively: once, few, many, or a class where the clone is expanded.

J: TRBJ2-5; D: TRBD1; size: NA; V: TRBV6-1; CDR3: CASSDQGAWETQYF
J: TRBJ1-2; D: TRBD1; size: NA; V: TRBV28; CDR3: CASSSGQGEGYTF
J: TRBJ1-5; D: NA; size: many; V: TRBV4-2; CDR3: CASSPQGQPQHF
J: TRBJ1-3; D: NA; size: NA; V: TRBV11-2; CDR3: CASSFLGGDSGNTIYF
J: TRBJ2-5; D: NA; size: NA; V: TRBV4-1; CDR3: CATKTTLGADPQETQYF
J: TRBJ1-5; D: TRBD1; size: few; V: TRBV9; CDR3: CASSLGQGASNQPQHF
J: TRBJ2-1; D: NA; size: NA; V: TRBV7-6; CDR3: CASSLATGLNEQFF
J: TRBJ1-2; D: NA; size: few; V: TRBV6-5; CDR3: CATVGGAFGYTF
J: TRBJ2-3; D: NA; size: NA; V: TRBV27; CDR3: CASSPASGTDTQYF
J: TRBJ1-4; D: NA; size: once; V: TRBV5-1; CDR3: CASSLGWGGTFPTNEKLFF
J: TRBJ1-2; D: NA; size: few; V: TRBV2; CDR3: CASRGTTMGYTF
J: TRBJ1-5; D: NA; size: once; V: TRBV18; CDR3: CASSPEPSNQPQHF
J: TRBJ1-3; D: NA; size: NA; V: TRBV7-8; CDR3: CASSLADWDSGNTIYF
J: TRBJ2-2; D: NA; size: NA; V: TRBV28; CDR3: CASRAQGSGELFF
J: TRBJ1-5; D: NA; size: NA; V: TRBV30; CDR3: CAWSFIGGNQPQHF
J: TRBJ2-1; D: TRBD2; size: NA; V: TRBV28; CDR3: CASRETSGSYNEQFF
J: TRBJ2-7; D: NA; size: NA; V: TRBV6-1; CDR3: CASSEVLSGPYEQYF
J: TRBJ2-7; D: TRBD1; size: NA; V: TRBV9; CDR3: CASSEGGQGYEQYF
J: TRBJ2-5; D: NA; size: NA; V: TRBV7-2; CDR3: CASSHRASGETQYF
J: TRBJ2-1; D: NA; size: NA; V: TRBV28; CDR3: CASSSIRGSLYNEQFF
J: TRBJ2-7; D: NA; size: NA; V: TRBV9; CDR3: CASSVDVSAAYEQYF
J: TRBJ2-7; D: TRBD1; size: NA; V: TRBV19; CDR3: CASSDPGTGLYEQYF
J: TRBJ2-3; D: NA; size: NA; V: TRBV6-4; CDR3: CASSPGLDGVADTQYF
J: TRBJ2-7; D: TRBD1; size: NA; V: TRBV28; CDR3: CASSLGQGAREQYF
J: TRBJ2-1; D: TRBD1; size: once; V: TRBV4-1; CDR3: CASADRGRGVTRFF
J: TRBJ2-1; D: NA; size: NA; V: TRBV7-9; CDR3: CASSPPIRFGNEQFF
J: TRBJ1-2; D: NA; size: NA; V: TRBV28; CDR3: CASSSPTGLSANYGYTF
J: TRBJ2-5; D: NA; size: NA; V: TRBV6-5; CDR3: CASSYRRAAQETQYF
J: TRBJ2-7; D: TRBD1; size: medium-sized; V: TRBV28; CDR3: CASSFESTGKREQYF
J: TRBJ1-1; D: NA; size: NA; V: TRBV4-1; CDR3: CASSQDDGGAREAFF
J: TRBJ2-3; D: NA; size: NA; V: TRBV5-1; CDR3: CASTSHGGGTDTQYF
J: TRBJ1-2; D: TRBD1; size: NA; V: TRBV20-1; CDR3: CSFHRGEGYTF
J: TRBJ2-1; D: TRBD2; size: NA; V: TRBV7-9; CDR3: CASSLHLTSGIGNEQFF
J: TRBJ1-1; D: NA; size: NA; V: TRBV27; CDR3: CASSFWGGYTEAFF
J: TRBJ2-2; D: NA; size: NA; V: TRBV7-3; CDR3: CASSPQGGPMTGELFF
J: TRBJ2-4; D: NA; size: NA; V: TRBV27; CDR3: CASTQGQEIGKNIQYF